Below, 7 T cell receptor beta chains from the same sample are listed, as sequenced in a study of blood T cell repertoires in COVID-19. Assay: immunoSEQ multiplex PCR; the TCRdb copy retains only in-frame clones and omits some. The table lists 200,000 to 300,000 clones, about 87% of them singletons. What was sequenced was peripheral blood. Receptors were obtained from a young woman with COVID-19, enrolled during active disease.

V usage is TRBV27 and J usage is TRBJ2-7; D may be TRBD2 (5 bases). Germline loops: CDR1 MNHEY, CDR2 SMNVEV (reference sequence). With 0 bases removed from V and 5 bases from J, the gap between germline ends came to 8 bases. The CDR3 totals 13 residues. CDR3 sequence reads: CASSLSGSHEQYF. CDR3 DNA sequence: TGTGCCAGCAGTTTATCGGGGAGCCACGAGCAGTACTTC.

The chain carries TRBV10-3 and TRBJ2-7, with 7 bases matching TRBD2. The germline V gene encodes CDR1 ENHRY and CDR2 SYGVKD. The CDR3 loop spans 15 amino acids. V trimming: 3 bases; J trimming: 2 bases; junction bases outside the gene matches: 7. The CDR3, as DNA: TGTGCCATCAGTGATTCAAGCGGGGCCACCTACGAGCAGTACTTC. The encoded protein is CAISDSSGATYEQYF.

The rearrangement uses TRBV29-1 and TRBJ2-4, with a weak D call TRBD2 (6 bases). The V end lost 7 bases, the J end lost 7 bases, and 26 bases lay between the germline ends. The germline CDR1 and CDR2 sequences are SQVTM and ANQGSEA. The CDR3 is made up of 16 amino acids. CDR3 loop: CSAQPPGPGGRNIQYF. Here the CDR3 DNA reads TGCAGCGCACAACCGCCGGGCCCCGGGGGAAGGAACATTCAGTACTTC.

This clone was recorded once. The rearrangement links TRBV5-6 to TRBJ2-7, with TRBD1 identical over 12 bases. Looked up from germline, CDR1 is SGHDT and CDR2 is YYEEEE. J gave up 9 bases and V 3 bases, and 4 bases lay outside the gene matches. This CDR3 comprises 13 residues. The chain's CDR3 is CASSWDRGQGQYF. For the CDR3, the DNA is TGTGCCAGCAGCTGGGACAGGGGGCAAGGGCAGTACTTC.

The CDR3 here is CASSPLDRDGEKLFF. The CDR3 DNA sequence: TGTGCCAGTAGTCCCTTGGACAGGGACGGTGAAAAACTGTTTTTT. This chain uses TRBV19 with TRBJ1-4, with TRBD1 matching 8 bases. The CDR3 is made up of 15 amino acids. J gave up 7 bases and V 5 bases, and 9 bases lay outside the gene matches. Germline V CDR1 and CDR2: LNHDA, SQIVND (reference sequence).

This sequence joins TRBV19 and TRBJ2-7; the D gene is possibly TRBD1 (6 bases). Germline CDR1 is LNHDA and CDR2 is SQIVND (reference sequence). This CDR3 spans 14 amino acids. V dropped 2 bases and J dropped 4 bases, with 12 bases sitting between them. The chain's CDR3 is CASSIQGTRYEQYF. CDR3 DNA: TGTGCCAGTAGTATACAGGGGACCAGGTACGAGCAGTACTTC.

The chain recombines TRBV25-1 with TRBJ2-1; 7 bases are a match to TRBD2. The V gene's germline CDR1 is MGHDK and CDR2 SYGVNS. The CDR3 length is 15 residues. J lost 3 bases, V lost 6 bases, and 8 bases had no gene match. CDR3 residues: CASSPLATHYNEQFF. The CDR3 DNA reads as TGTGCCAGCAGCCCACTAGCGACACACTACAATGAGCAGTTCTTC.